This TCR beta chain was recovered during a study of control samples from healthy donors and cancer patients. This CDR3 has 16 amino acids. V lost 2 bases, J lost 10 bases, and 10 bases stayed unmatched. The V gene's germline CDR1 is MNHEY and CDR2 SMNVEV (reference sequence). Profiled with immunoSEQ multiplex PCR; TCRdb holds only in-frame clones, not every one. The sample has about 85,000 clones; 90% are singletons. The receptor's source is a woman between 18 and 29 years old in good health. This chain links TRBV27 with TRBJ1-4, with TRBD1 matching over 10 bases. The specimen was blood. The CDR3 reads CASSLGPGQGPVKLFF. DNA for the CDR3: TGTGCCAGCAGTTTAGGGCCGGGACAGGGGCCTGTAAAACTGTTTTTT.